A single T cell receptor beta chain is shown here with its context. Use of 60 Vbeta and 13 Jbeta primers characterized the PCR. Repertoires were generated with immunoSEQ multiplex PCR, while TCRdb's copy carries only in-frame clones and drops some. The sample has around 180,000 clones, almost 85% seen once; the top ten hold less than 0.65%. This sample was included in a study of cytomegalovirus exposure and HLA in healthy donors. CDR1 and CDR2 (germline): MDHEN, SYDVKM. The CDR3 extends over 15 amino acids. Trimming cost V 3 bases and J 8 bases, with 19 bases left between them. The chain is built from TRBV28 and TRBJ1-2, with D unresolved. The TCR sequence derives from a woman aged 45-59 years in good health and CMV-seronegative. The material sequenced was PBMCs. CDR3 DNA: TGTGCCAGCAGTTTGAGGGAGACGTTCTATCGGGGCTACACCTTC. This translates into CASSLRETFYRGYTF.